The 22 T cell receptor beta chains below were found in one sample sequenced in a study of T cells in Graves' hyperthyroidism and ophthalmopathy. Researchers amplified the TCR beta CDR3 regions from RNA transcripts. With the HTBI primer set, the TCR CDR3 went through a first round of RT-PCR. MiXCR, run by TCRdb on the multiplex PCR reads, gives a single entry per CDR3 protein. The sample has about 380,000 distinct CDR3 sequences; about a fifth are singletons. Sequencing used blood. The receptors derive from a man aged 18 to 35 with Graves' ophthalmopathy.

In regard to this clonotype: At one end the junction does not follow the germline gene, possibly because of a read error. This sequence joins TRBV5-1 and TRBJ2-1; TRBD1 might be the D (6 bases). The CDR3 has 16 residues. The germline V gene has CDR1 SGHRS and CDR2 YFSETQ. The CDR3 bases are TGTGCCAGCAGCTTAGAGAGTCGCAGGGGATACAATGAGCAGTTCTTC. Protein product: CASSLESRRGYNEQFF.

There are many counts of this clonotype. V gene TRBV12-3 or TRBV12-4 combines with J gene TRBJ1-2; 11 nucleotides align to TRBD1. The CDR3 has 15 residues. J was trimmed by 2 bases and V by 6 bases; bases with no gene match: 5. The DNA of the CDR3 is TGTGCCAGCAGCCCAGGGGACAGGGGGAACTATGGCTACACCTTC. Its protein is CASSPGDRGNYGYTF.

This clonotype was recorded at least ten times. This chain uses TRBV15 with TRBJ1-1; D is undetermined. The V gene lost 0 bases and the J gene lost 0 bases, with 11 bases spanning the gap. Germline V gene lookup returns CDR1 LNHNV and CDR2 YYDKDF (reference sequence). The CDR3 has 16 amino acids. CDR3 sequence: CATSRETGVVNTEAFF. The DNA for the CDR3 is TGTGCCACCAGCAGAGAGACCGGGGTGGTGAACACTGAAGCTTTCTTT.

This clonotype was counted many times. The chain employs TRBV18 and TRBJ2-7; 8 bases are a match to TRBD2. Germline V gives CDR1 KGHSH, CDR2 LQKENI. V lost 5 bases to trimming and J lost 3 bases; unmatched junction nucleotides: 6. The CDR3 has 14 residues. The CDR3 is CASSAAGEGYEQYF. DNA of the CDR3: TGTGCCAGCTCAGCAGCGGGGGAAGGCTACGAGCAGTACTTC.

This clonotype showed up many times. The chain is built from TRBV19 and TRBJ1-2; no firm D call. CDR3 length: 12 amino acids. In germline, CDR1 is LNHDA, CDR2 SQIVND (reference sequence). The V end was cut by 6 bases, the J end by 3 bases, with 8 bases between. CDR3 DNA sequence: TGTGCCAGTAGCCAGACGGACTATGGCTACACCTTC. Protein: CASSQTDYGYTF.

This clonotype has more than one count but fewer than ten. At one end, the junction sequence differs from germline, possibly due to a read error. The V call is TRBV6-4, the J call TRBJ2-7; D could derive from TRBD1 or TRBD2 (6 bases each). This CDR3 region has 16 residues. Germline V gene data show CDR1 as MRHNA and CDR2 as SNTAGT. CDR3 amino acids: CASSYSGALGNYEQYF. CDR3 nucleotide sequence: TGTGCCAGCAGTTACTCGGGGGCGTTGGGAAACTACGAGCAGTACTTC.

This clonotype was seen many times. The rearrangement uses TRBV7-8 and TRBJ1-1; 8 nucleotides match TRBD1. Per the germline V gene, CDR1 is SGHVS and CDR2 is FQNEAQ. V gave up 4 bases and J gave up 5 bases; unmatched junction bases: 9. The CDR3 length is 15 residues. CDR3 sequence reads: CASSYDRGWGTEAFF. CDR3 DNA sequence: TGTGCCAGCAGCTACGACAGGGGATGGGGAACTGAAGCTTTCTTT.

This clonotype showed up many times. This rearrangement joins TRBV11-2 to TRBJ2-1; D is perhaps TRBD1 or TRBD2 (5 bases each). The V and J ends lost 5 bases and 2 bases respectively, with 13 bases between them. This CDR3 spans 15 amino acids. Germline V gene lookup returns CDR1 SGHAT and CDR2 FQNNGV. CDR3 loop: CASSLRGPPYNEQFF. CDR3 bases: TGTGCCAGCAGCCTGAGGGGCCCCCCCTACAATGAGCAGTTCTTC.

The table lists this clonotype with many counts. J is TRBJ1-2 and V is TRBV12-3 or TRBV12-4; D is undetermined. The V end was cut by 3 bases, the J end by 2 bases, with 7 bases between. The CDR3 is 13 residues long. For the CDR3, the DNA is TGTGCCAGCAGTTTTCTGGAGAACTATGGCTACACCTTC. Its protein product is CASSFLENYGYTF.

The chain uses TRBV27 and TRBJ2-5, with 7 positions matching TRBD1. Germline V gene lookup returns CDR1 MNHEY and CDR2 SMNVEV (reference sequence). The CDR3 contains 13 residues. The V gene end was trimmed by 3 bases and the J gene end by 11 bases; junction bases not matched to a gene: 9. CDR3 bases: TGTGCCAGCAGTTTTAAGGACAGGATTCTTCAGTACTTC. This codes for CASSFKDRILQYF.

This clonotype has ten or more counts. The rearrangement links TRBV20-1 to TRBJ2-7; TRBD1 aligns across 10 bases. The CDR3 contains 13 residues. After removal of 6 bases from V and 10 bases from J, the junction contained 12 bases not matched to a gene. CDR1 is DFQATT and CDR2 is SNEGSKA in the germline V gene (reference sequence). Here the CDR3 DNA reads TGCAGTGCCCCTCTCCTAGGACAGGGGGATCAGTACTTC. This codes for CSAPLLGQGDQYF.

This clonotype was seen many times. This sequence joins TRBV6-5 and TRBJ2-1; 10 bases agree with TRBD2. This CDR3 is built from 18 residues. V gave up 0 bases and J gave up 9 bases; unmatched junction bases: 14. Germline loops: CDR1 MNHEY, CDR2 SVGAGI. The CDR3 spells CASSYSFTLSGGAGEQFF. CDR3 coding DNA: TGTGCCAGCAGTTACTCGTTTACACTGAGCGGGGGGGCCGGTGAGCAGTTCTTC.

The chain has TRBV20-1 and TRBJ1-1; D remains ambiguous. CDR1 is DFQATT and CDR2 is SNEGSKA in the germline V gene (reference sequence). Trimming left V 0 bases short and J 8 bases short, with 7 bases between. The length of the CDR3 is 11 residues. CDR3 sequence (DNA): TGCAGTGCTAGAGAGGAACAAGAAGCTTTCTTT. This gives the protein CSAREEQEAFF.

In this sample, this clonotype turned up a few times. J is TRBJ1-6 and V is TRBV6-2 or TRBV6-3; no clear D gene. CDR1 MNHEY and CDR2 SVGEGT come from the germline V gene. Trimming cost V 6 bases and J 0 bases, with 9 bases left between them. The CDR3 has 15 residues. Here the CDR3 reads CASSRTNSYNSPLHF. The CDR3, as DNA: TGTGCCAGCAGCAGAACTAACTCCTATAATTCACCCCTCCACTTT.

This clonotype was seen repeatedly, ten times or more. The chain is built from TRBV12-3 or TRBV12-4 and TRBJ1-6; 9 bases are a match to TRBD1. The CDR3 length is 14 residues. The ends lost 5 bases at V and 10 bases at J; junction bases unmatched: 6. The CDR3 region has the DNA TGTGCCAGCAGTCCACGACAGGGGGACTCACCCCTCCACTTT. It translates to CASSPRQGDSPLHF.

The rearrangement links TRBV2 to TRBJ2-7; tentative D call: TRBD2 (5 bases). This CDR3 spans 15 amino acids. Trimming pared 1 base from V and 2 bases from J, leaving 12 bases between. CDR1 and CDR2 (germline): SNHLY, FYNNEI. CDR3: CASSEGELGPYEQYF. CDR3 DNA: TGTGCCAGCAGTGAAGGCGAACTAGGCCCCTACGAGCAGTACTTC. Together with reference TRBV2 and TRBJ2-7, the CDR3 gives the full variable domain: EPEVTQTPSHQVTQMGQEVILRCVPISNHLYFYWYRQILGQKVEFLVSFYNNEISEKSEIFDDQFSVERPDGSNFTLKIRSTKLEDSAMYFCASSEGELGPYEQYFGPGTRLTVT.

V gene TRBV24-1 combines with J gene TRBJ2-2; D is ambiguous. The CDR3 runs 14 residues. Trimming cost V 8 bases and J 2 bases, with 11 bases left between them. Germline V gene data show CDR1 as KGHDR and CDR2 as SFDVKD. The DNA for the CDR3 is TGTGCCACCATTGGGCGAAATAACACCGGGGAGCTGTTTTTT. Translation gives CATIGRNNTGELFF.

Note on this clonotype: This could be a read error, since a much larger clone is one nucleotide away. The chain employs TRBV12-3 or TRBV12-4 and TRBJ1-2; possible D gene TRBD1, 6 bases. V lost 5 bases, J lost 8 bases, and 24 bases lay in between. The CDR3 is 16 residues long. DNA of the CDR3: TGTGCCAGCAGTAGTAGTCATACAGGGCCCAGGGGAGGCTACACCTTC. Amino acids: CASSSSHTGPRGGYTF.

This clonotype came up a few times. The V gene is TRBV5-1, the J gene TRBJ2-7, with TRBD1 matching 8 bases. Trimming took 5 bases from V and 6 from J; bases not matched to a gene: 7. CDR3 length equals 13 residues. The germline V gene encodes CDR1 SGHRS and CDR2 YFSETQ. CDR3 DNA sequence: TGCGCCAGCAGACCGGGACAGGAACCCGAGCAGTACTTC. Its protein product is CASRPGQEPEQYF.

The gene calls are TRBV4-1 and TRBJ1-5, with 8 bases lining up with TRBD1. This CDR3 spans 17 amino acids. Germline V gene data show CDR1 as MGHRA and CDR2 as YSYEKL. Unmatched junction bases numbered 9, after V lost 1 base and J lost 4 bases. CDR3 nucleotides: TGCGCCAGCAGCCAAGTCCCCGCAGGGGGCGCAAATCAGCCCCAGCATTTT. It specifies CASSQVPAGGANQPQHF.

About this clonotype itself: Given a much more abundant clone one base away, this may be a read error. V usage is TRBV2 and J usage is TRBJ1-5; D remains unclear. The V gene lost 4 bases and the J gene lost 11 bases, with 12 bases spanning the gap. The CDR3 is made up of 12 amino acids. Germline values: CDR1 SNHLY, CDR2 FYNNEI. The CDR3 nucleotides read TGTGCCAGCAGTGGGGTCCTCGGGACCCAGCATTTT. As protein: CASSGVLGTQHF.

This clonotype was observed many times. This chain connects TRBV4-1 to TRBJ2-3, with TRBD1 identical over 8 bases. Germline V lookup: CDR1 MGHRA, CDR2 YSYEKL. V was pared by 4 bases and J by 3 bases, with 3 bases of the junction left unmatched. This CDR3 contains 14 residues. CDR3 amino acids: CASSLDRETDTQYF. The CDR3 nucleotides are TGCGCCAGCAGCCTGGACAGGGAGACAGATACGCAGTATTTT.